This T cell receptor (beta chain) originates from a study of shared clonotypes between healthy human individuals. Turning to the study itself: A donor's plate count was three for CD4 naive and three for CD4 memory; CD8 naive had two and CD8 memory one. Study outcomes and limitations: Owing to a small donor count, the genetic and exposure-history diversity represented was limited. Naive subsets typically showed greater estimated richness than memory subsets.

The CDR3 covers 14 residues. V lost 0 bases and J 4 bases, leaving 10 bases between the germline ends. Germline lookup yields CDR1 SGHNT and CDR2 YYREEE (reference sequence). Replicate PCRs for sorted subsets used roughly 200 ng DNA; this equaled some 30,000 T cell genomes. TCRdb keeps only in-frame clones here, not all; method: immunoSEQ multiplex PCR. The sample carries about 1 million clones, about three quarters recorded once. Comments on this clone: Its antigen remains unknown.

The specimen sequenced was memory CD4+ T cells sorted from blood. The subset here: CD45RA-negative fraction. The receptor comes from a man aged 18 to 29 in good health. The chain combines TRBV5-4 with TRBJ1-2, with a weak D call TRBD1 (6 bases). The CDR3 sequence is CASSLGQEIYGYTF. The CDR3 nucleotides read TGTGCCAGCAGCTTGGGACAGGAAATCTATGGCTACACCTTC.